Included here is one TCR beta chain sequence, with context. Its matching antigen is unknown. Sequencing used immunoSEQ multiplex PCR; TCRdb keeps in-frame clones, though not all of them. The data contain about 2,100,000 clones, approximately 94% of them seen just once; the ten biggest clones take up around 1.7%. Selected positively for CCR7 and CD45RO-negative, naive CD8 cells excluded terminally differentiated effector memory CD45RA+ cells. The data originate from a study of shared clonotypes between healthy human individuals. Study-wide results and limits: In general, naive subsets displayed greater estimated richness than memory subsets did. Blood was the only sampled material, and tissue repertoires likely differ.

V gave up 4 bases and J gave up 0 bases; unmatched junction bases: 3. Germline V CDR1 and CDR2: SGHVS, FQNEAQ. The CDR3 covers 15 residues. Material for sequencing was naive CD8+ T cells from PBMCs. This sequence joins TRBV7-8 and TRBJ1-3; 7 bases map to TRBD1. The sequence derives from a man aged 18 to 29 in good health. Some clones in this sample may be carry-over from other donors' samples. CDR3 in DNA: TGTGCCAGCAGCTCGACAGGGAGCTCTGGAAACACCATATATTTT. It codes for CASSSTGSSGNTIYF.